This TCR beta chain is drawn from a study of CD8+ T cells in alopecia areata. Study details: Tofacitinib therapy took 6 to 18 months; 6 months off drug came after.

Of note for this clone: The antigen is not known.

Per the germline V gene, CDR1 is SGHRS and CDR2 is YFSETQ. V lost 0 bases to trimming and J lost 0 bases; unmatched junction nucleotides: 3. The CDR3 sequence is 16 residues long. Overall study findings and caveats: Many of the expanded lesional clones endured in scalp and blood while on tofacitinib.

The treatment here: oral pan-JAK inhibitor, 5-10 mg twice daily. Patients with alopecia areata provided lesional scalp punch biopsies as well as peripheral blood. Isolated RNA was reverse transcribed into cDNA used as the sequencing template. Sequencing used immunoSEQ multiplex PCR; TCRdb keeps in-frame clones, though not all of them. The sample has fewer than 250,000 clones; 55% to 70% are singletons. The material was CD4+ T cells sorted from blood, obtained at week 4, from a patient treated with tofacitinib. The chain couples TRBV5-1 to TRBJ2-5, with TRBD2 identical over 9 bases. This receptor was obtained from a human donor with alopecia areata. CDR3 in DNA: TGCGCCAGCAGCTTGGCGCTAGCGGGGAACCAAGAGACCCAGTACTTC. This gives the protein CASSLALAGNQETQYF.